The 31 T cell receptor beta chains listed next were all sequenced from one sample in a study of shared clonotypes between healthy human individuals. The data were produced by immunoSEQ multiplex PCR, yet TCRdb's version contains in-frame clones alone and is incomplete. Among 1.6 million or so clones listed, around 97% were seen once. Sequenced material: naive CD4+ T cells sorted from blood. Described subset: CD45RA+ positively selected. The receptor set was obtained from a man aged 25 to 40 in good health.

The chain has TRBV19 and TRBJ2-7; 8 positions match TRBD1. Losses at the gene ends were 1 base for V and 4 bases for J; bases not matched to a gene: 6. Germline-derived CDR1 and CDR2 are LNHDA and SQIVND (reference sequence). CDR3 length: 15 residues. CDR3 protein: CASSIARTGLYEQYF. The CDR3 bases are TGTGCCAGTAGTATAGCAAGGACAGGGCTTTACGAGCAGTACTTC.

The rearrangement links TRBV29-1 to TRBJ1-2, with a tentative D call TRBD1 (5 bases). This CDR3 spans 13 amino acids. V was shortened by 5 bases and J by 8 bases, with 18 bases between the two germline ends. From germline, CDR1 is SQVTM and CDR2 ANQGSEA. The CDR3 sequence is CSVQSHAGRGYTF. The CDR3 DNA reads TGCAGCGTTCAGTCTCACGCAGGGCGAGGCTACACCTTC.

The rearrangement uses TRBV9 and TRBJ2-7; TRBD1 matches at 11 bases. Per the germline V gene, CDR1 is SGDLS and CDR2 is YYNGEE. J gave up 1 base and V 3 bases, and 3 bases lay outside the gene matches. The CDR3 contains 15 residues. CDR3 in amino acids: CASSAGTGGSYEQYF. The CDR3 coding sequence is TGTGCCAGCAGCGCTGGGACAGGGGGATCCTACGAGCAGTACTTC. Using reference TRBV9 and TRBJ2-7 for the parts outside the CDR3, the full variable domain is DSGVTQTPKHLITATGQRVTLRCSPRSGDLSVYWYQQSLDQGLQFLIQYYNGEERAKGNILERFSAQQFPDLHSELNLSSLELGDSALYFCASSAGTGGSYEQYFGPGTRLTVT.

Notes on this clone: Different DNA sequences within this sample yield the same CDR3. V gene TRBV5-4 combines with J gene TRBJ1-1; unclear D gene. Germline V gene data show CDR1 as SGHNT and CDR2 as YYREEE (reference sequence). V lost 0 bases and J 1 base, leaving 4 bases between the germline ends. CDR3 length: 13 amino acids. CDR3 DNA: TGTGCCAGCAGCTTGGACCGGAACACTGAAGCTTTCTTT. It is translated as CASSLDRNTEAFF. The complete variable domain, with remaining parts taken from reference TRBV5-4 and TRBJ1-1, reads ETGVTQSPTHLIKTRGQQVTLRCSSQSGHNTVSWYQQALGQGPQFIFQYYREEENGRGNFPPRFSGLQFPNYSSELNVNALELDDSALYLCASSLDRNTEAFFGQGTRLTVV.

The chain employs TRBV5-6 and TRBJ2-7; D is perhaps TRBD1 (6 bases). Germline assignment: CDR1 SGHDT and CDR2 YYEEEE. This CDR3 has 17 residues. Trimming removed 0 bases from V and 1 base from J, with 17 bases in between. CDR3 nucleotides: TGTGCCAGCAGCTTGGGTCAGGGGAGCATATATTCCTACGAGCAGTACTTC. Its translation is CASSLGQGSIYSYEQYF.

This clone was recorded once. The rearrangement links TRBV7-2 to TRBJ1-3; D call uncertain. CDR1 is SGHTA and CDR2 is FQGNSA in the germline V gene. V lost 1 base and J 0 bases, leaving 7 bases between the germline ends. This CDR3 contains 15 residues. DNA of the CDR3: TGTGCCAGCAGCTTAGGGCCACCCTCTGGAAACACCATATATTTT. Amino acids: CASSLGPPSGNTIYF.

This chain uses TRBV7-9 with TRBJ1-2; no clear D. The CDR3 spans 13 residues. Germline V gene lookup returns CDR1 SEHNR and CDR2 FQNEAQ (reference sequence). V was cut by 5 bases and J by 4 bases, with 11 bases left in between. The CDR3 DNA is TGTGCCAGCAGCCATGGCGGAGGCTATGGCTACACCTTC. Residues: CASSHGGGYGYTF.

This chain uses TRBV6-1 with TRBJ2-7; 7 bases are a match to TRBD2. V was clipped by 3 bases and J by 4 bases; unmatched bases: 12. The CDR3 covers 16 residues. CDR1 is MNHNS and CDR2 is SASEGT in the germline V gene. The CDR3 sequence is CASSDTSTRAGYEQYF. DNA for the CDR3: TGTGCCAGCAGTGATACCTCGACTCGAGCGGGGTACGAGCAGTACTTC.

This CDR3 is CASSRDRGGNIQYF. The CDR3, as DNA: TGTGCCAGCTCACGGGACAGGGGCGGAAACATTCAGTACTTC. The V gene is TRBV18, the J gene TRBJ2-4, with 10 bases aligning to TRBD1. CDR3 length: 14 residues. With 4 bases clipped from V and 6 bases from J, the junction kept 3 bases outside the gene matches. In germline, CDR1 is KGHSH, CDR2 LQKENI.

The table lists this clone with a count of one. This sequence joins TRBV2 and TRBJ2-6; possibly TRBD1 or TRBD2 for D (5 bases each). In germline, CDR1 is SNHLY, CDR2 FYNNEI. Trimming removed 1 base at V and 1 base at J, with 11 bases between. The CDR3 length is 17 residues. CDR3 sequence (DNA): TGTGCCAGCAGTGAAGGAGGGGATAGGTCTGGGGCCAACGTCCTGACTTTC. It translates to CASSEGGDRSGANVLTF.

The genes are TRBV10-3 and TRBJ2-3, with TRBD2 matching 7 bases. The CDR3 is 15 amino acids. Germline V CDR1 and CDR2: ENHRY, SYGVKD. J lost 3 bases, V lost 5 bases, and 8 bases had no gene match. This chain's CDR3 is CAISRWRETTDTQYF. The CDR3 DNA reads TGTGCCATCAGTAGGTGGCGGGAGACGACAGATACGCAGTATTTT.

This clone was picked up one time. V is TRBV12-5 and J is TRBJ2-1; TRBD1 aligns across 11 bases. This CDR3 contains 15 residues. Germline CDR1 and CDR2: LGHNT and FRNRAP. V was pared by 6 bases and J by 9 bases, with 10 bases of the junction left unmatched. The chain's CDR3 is CASGLHGQGAVEQFF. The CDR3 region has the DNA TGTGCTAGTGGCCTTCACGGACAGGGGGCAGTTGAGCAGTTCTTC.

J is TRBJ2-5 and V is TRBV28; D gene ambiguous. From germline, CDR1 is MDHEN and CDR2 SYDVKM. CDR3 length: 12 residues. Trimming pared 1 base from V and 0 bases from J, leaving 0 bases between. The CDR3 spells CASSLYQETQYF. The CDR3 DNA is TGTGCCAGCAGTTTATACCAAGAGACCCAGTACTTC.

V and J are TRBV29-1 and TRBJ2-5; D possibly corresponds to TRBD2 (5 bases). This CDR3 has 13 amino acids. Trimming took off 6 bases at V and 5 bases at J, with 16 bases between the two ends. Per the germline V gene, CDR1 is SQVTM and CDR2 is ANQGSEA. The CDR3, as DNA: TGCAGCGTCGTGGTCACCCCGGGGGAGACCCAGTACTTC. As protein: CSVVVTPGETQYF.

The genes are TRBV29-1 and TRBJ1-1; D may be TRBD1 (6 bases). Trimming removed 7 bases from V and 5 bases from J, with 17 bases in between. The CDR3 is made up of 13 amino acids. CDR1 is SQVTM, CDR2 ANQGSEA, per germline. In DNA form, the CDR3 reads TGCAGCGCCGAGGGTCAAACAGGGACTGAAGCTTTCTTT. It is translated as CSAEGQTGTEAFF.

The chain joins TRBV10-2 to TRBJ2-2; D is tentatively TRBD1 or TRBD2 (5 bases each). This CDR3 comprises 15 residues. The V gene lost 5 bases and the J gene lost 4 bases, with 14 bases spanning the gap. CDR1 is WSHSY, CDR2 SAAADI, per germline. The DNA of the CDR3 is TGCGCCAGCAGTAGGGACGCCTTTATCACCGGGGAGCTGTTTTTT. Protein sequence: CASSRDAFITGELFF.

The CDR3 spells CATSIADEQFF. The CDR3 DNA follows: TGTGCCACCAGCATCGCTGATGAGCAGTTCTTC. The chain combines TRBV15 with TRBJ2-1; D not resolved. The germline V gene has CDR1 LNHNV and CDR2 YYDKDF (reference sequence). Trimming removed 4 bases from V and 8 bases from J, with 6 bases in between. This CDR3 spans 11 amino acids.

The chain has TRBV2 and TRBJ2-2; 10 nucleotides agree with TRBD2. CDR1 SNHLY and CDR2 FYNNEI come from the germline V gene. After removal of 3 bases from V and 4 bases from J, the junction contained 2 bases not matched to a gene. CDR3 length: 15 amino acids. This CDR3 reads CASSELAGVTGELFF. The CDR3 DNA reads TGTGCCAGCAGTGAGCTAGCGGGAGTCACCGGGGAGCTGTTTTTT.

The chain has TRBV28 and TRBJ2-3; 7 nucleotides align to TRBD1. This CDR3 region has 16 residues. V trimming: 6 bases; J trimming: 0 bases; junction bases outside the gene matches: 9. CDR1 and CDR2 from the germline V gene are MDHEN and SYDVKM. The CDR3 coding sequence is TGTGCCAGCAGCCCCGACAGGGCGTGGAGCACAGATACGCAGTATTTT. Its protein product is CASSPDRAWSTDTQYF.

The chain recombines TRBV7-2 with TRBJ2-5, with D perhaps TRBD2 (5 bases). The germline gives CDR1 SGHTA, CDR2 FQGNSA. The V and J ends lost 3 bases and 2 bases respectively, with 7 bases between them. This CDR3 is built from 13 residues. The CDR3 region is CASSFGLQETQYF. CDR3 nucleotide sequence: TGTGCCAGCAGCTTCGGACTTCAAGAGACCCAGTACTTC. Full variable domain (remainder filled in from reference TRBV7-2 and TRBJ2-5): GAGVSQSPSNKVTEKGKDVELRCDPISGHTALYWYRQSLGQGLEFLIYFQGNSAPDKSGLPSDRFSAERTGGSVSTLTIQRTQQEDSAVYLCASSFGLQETQYFGPGTRLLVL.

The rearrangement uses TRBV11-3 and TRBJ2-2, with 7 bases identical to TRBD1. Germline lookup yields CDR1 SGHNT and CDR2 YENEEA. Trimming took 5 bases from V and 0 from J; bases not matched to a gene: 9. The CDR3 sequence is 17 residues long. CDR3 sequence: CASSPLWTGPNTGELFF. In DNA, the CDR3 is TGTGCCAGCAGCCCCCTTTGGACAGGTCCGAACACCGGGGAGCTGTTTTTT.

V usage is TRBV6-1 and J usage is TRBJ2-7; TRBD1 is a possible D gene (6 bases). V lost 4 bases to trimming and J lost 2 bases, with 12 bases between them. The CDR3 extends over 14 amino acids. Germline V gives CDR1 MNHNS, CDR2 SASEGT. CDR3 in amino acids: CASSGDISTYEQYF. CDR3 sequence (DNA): TGTGCCAGCAGTGGGGACATATCTACCTACGAGCAGTACTTC.

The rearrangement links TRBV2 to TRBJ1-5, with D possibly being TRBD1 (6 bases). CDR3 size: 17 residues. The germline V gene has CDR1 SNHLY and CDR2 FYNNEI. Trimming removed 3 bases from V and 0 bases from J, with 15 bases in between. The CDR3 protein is CASSEIRGDLSNQPQHF. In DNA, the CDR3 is TGTGCCAGCAGTGAGATCAGGGGAGATCTTAGCAATCAGCCCCAGCATTTT.

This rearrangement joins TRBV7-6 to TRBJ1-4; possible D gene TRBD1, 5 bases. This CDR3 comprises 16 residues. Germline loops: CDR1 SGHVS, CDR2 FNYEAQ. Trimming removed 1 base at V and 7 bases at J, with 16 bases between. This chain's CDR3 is CASSLVSGRRSEKLFF. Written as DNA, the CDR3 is TGTGCCAGCAGCTTAGTTTCAGGGAGGAGGTCTGAAAAACTGTTTTTT.

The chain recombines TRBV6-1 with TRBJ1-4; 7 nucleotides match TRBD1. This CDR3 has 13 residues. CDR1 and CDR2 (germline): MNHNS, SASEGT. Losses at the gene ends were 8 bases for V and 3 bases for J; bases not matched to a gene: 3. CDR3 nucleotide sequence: TGTGCCAGCGGGCAGGGGGCTAATGAAAAACTGTTTTTT. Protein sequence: CASGQGANEKLFF.

The CDR3 loop is CASSDPRTGWDYGYTF. The CDR3 DNA reads TGTGCCAGCAGTGACCCCCGGACAGGGTGGGACTATGGCTACACCTTC. The chain couples TRBV25-1 to TRBJ1-2; 8 nucleotides line up with TRBD1. Germline assignment: CDR1 MGHDK and CDR2 SYGVNS. The CDR3 loop spans 16 amino acids. With V trimmed by 3 bases and J by 3 bases, 9 bases remained unmatched.

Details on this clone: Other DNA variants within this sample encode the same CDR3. The CDR3 here is CASRGTGYQETQYF. The DNA for the CDR3 is TGTGCCAGCAGGGGAACAGGGTACCAAGAGACCCAGTACTTC. J is TRBJ2-5 and V is TRBV6-5; D is perhaps TRBD1 (6 bases). Germline CDR1 and CDR2: MNHEY and SVGAGI. The length of the CDR3 is 14 residues. V was shortened by 6 bases and J by 0 bases, with 11 bases between the two germline ends.

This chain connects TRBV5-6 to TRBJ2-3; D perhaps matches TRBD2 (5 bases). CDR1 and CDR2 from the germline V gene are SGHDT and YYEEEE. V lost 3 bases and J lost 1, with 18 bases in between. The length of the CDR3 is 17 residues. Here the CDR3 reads CASSSRWTGRGTDTQYF. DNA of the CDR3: TGTGCCAGCAGCTCTCGCTGGACGGGGAGAGGCACAGATACGCAGTATTTT.

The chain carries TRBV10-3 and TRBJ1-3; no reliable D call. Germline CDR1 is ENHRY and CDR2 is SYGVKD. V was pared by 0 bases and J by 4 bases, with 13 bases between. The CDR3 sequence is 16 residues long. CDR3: CAISESAGPNGNTIYF. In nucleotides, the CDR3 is TGTGCCATCAGTGAGTCGGCAGGCCCTAACGGAAACACCATATATTTT.

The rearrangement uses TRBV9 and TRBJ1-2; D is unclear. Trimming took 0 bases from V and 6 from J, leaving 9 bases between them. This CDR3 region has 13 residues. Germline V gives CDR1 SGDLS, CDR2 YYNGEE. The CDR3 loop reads CASSVDLEDGYTF. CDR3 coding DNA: TGTGCCAGCAGCGTAGATCTTGAGGATGGCTACACCTTC.

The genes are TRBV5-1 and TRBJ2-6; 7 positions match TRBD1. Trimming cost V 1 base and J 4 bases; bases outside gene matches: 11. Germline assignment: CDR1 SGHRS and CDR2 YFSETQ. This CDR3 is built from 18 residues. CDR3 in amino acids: CASSLPGQSLEGANVLTF. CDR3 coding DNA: TGCGCCAGCAGCTTGCCGGGACAGTCCCTGGAGGGGGCCAACGTCCTGACTTTC.